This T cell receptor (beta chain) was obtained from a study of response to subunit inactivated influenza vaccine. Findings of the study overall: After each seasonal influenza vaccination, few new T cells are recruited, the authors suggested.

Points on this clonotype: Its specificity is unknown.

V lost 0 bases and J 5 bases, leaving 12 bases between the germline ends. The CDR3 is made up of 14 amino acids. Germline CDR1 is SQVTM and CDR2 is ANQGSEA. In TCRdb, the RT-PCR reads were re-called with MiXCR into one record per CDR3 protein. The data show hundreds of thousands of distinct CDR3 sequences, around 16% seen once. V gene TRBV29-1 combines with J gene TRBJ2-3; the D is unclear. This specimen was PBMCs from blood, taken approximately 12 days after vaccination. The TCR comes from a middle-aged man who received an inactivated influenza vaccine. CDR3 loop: CSVEEYNPVDTQYF. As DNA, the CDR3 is TGCAGCGTTGAAGAGTATAACCCGGTAGATACGCAGTATTTT.